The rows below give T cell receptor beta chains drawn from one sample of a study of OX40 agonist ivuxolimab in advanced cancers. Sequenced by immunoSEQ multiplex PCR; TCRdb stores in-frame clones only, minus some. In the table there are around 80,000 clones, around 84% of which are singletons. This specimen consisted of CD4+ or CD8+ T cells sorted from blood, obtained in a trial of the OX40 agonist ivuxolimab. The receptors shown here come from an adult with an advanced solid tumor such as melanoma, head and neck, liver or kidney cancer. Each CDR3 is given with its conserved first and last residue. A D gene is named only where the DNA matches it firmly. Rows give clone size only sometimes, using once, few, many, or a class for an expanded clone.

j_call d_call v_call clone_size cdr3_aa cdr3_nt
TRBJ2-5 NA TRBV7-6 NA CASSPQVTMYQETQYF TGTGCCAGCAGCCCACAGGTTACCATGTACCAAGAGACCCAGTACTTC
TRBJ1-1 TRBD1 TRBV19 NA CASRSQGAYLSMNTEAFF TGTGCCAGTAGAAGCCAGGGGGCGTATTTATCTATGAACACTGAAGCTTTCTTT
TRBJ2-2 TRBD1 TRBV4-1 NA CASSQDLRGHTGELFF TGCGCCAGCAGCCAAGATCTCAGGGGGCACACCGGGGAGCTGTTTTTT
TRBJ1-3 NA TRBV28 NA CASSSNPSSGNTIYF TGTGCCAGCAGTTCCAACCCGAGCTCTGGAAACACCATATATTTT
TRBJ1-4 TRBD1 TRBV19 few CASSRGQVDEKLFF TGTGCCAGTAGTAGGGGACAGGTGGATGAAAAACTGTTTTTT
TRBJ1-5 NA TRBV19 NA CASSIDSGGTNQPQHF TGTGCCAGTAGTATAGATTCGGGGGGCACCAATCAGCCCCAGCATTTT
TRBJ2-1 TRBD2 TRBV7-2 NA CASSLAQTGLAGGPYYNEQFF TGTGCCAGCAGCTTAGCCCAGACGGGACTAGCGGGGGGGCCATACTACAATGAGCAGTTCTTC
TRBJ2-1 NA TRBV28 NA CATLYNEQFF TGTGCCACCCTCTACAATGAGCAGTTCTTC
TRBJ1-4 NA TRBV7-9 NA CASSPGTTTNEKLFF TGTGCCAGCTCTCCGGGAACTACAACTAATGAAAAACTGTTTTTT
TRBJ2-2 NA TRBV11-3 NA CASSLGPGGELFF TGTGCCAGCAGCTTAGGTCCGGGCGGGGAGCTGTTTTTT
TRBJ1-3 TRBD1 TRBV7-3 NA CASSSGGRDTIYF TGTGCCAGCAGTTCAGGGGGCCGAGACACCATATATTTT
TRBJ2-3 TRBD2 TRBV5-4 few CASSRPSGGADTQYF TGTGCCAGCAGCCGCCCTAGCGGGGGGGCCGACACGCAGTATTTT
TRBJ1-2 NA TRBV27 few CASSLSAYNYGYTF TGTGCCAGCAGTTTATCCGCATATAACTATGGCTACACCTTC
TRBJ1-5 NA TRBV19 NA CASTPDSRDQPQHF TGTGCCAGTACCCCGGATAGCCGAGATCAGCCCCAGCATTTT
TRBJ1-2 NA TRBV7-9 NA CASRREWDGYTF TGTGCCAGCAGGAGGGAGTGGGATGGCTACACCTTC
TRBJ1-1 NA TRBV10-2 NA CASSQKNTEAFF TGCGCCAGCAGTCAGAAGAACACTGAAGCTTTCTTT
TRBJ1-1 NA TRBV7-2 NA CASSREENTEAFF TGTGCCAGCAGCCGCGAGGAGAACACTGAAGCTTTCTTT
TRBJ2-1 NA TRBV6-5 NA CASSFRQIWDEQFF TGTGCCAGCAGTTTCCGACAAATTTGGGATGAGCAGTTCTTC
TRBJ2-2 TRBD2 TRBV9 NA CASGRTSGGLANTGELFF TGTGCCAGTGGCCGGACTAGCGGGGGGCTAGCGAACACCGGGGAGCTGTTTTTT
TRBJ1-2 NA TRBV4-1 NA CASSSRLTPQVANIFLGYTF TGCGCCAGCAGCTCTCGTCTTACCCCCCAAGTAGCCAACATCTTCTTGGGCTACACCTTC
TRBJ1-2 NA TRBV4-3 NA CASSQENRAYGYTF TGCGCCAGCAGCCAAGAGAACAGGGCCTATGGCTACACCTTC
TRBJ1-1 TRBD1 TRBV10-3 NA CAISAGTGGGEAFF TGTGCCATCAGTGCGGGGACAGGGGGTGGTGAAGCTTTCTTT
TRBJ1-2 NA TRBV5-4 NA CASSVGHGDYGYTF TGTGCCAGCAGCGTAGGACACGGAGATTATGGCTACACCTTC
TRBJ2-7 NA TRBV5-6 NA CASSYDKESYEQYF TGTGCCAGCAGTTACGACAAAGAGTCCTACGAGCAGTACTTC
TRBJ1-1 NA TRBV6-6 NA CASSYLAEAFF TGTGCCAGCAGTTACTTGGCAGAAGCTTTCTTT
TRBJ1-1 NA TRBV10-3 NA CAIGERGAENTEAFF TGTGCCATCGGGGAAAGGGGGGCCGAGAACACTGAAGCTTTCTTT
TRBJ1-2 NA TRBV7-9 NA CASSLVEQDPDGYTF TGTGCCAGCAGCTTAGTCGAACAGGATCCCGATGGCTACACCTTC
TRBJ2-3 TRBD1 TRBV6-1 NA CASSEQGAGTDTQYF TGTGCCAGCAGTGAGCAGGGGGCCGGCACAGATACGCAGTATTTT
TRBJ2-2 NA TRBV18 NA CASSPPWRGLDGELFF TGTGCCAGCTCACCGCCTTGGAGGGGGCTTGACGGGGAGCTGTTTTTT
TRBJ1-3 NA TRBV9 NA CASSVRDTNTIYF TGTGCCAGCAGCGTCCGGGACACTAACACCATATATTTT
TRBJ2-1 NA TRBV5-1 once CASKGGSYNEQFF TGCGCCAGCAAGGGGGGAAGCTACAATGAGCAGTTCTTC
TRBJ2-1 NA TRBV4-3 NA CASSPAGWDSYNEQFF TGCGCCAGCAGCCCTGCCGGATGGGACTCCTACAATGAGCAGTTCTTC
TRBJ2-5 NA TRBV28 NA CASSRVGVGTQYF TGTGCCAGCAGCCGGGTGGGGGTAGGGACCCAGTACTTC
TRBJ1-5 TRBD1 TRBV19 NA CASSIGQGGNQPQHF TGTGCCAGTAGTATAGGACAGGGGGGCAATCAGCCCCAGCATTTT
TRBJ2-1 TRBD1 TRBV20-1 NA CSGQGMNEQFF TGCAGCGGACAGGGGATGAATGAGCAGTTCTTC
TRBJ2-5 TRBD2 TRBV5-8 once CASSLWRGETQYF TGTGCCAGCAGCCTTTGGCGGGGGGAGACCCAGTACTTC
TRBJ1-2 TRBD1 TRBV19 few CASSTSQNHRQGDGYTF TGTGCCAGTAGTACAAGCCAAAATCACCGACAGGGGGATGGCTACACCTTC
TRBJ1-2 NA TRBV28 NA CASSLTDYGYTF TGTGCCAGCAGTTTAACAGATTATGGCTACACCTTC
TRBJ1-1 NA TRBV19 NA CASTTVVNTEAFF TGTGCCAGTACTACGGTGGTGAACACTGAAGCTTTCTTT
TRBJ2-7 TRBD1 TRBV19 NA CASSIEAGGAYEQYF TGTGCCAGTAGTATCGAGGCAGGGGGTGCCTACGAGCAGTACTTC
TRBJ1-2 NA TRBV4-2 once CASSRLGSSNYGYTF TGTGCCAGCAGCCGATTAGGGAGCAGCAACTATGGCTACACCTTC
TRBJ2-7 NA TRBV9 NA CASSVAPGAREQYF TGTGCCAGCAGCGTAGCCCCAGGGGCGAGGGAGCAGTACTTC
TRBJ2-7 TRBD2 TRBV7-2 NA CASKRTSGGGYEQYF TGTGCCAGCAAACGGACTAGCGGGGGAGGATACGAGCAGTACTTC
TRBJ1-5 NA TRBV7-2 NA CASSLARGGNQPQHF TGTGCCAGCAGCTTAGCGAGGGGTGGCAATCAGCCCCAGCATTTT
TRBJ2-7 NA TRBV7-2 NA CASSLMSLHEQYF TGTGCCAGCAGCTTAATGAGTCTCCACGAGCAGTACTTC
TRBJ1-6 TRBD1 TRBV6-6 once CASSYSTGGNSPLHF TGTGCCAGCAGTTACTCGACAGGGGGCAATTCACCCCTCCACTTT
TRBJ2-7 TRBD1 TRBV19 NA CASKPRDRVYEQYF TGTGCCAGTAAACCGAGGGACAGGGTCTACGAGCAGTACTTC
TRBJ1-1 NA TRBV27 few CASQGQMNTEAFF TGTGCCAGCCAGGGGCAGATGAACACTGAAGCTTTCTTT
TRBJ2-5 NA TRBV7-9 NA CASSLIGETQYF TGTGCCAGCAGCTTAATAGGAGAGACCCAGTACTTC
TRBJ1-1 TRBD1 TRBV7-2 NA CASSLEGAYTEAFF TGTGCCAGCAGCTTAGAGGGGGCCTACACTGAAGCTTTCTTT
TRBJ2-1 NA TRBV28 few CASSFGDQLYNEQFF TGTGCCAGCAGTTTTGGGGACCAACTATACAATGAGCAGTTCTTC
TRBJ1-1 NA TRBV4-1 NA CASSRRESLGTEAFF TGCGCCAGCAGCCGACGAGAGAGTTTGGGAACTGAAGCTTTCTTT
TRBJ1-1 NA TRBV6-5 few CASTSRGNTEAFF TGTGCCAGCACCAGTCGCGGTAACACTGAAGCTTTCTTT
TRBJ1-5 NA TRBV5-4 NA CASSLKTHSRSPDQPQHF TGTGCCAGCAGCTTGAAAACCCATAGCCGATCCCCTGATCAGCCCCAGCATTTT
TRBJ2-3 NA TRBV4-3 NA CASSPHGTDTDTQYF TGCGCCAGCAGCCCCCATGGGACGGACACAGATACGCAGTATTTT
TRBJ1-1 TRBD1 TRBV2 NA CASSLQGATEAFF TGTGCCAGCAGCTTACAGGGGGCCACTGAAGCTTTCTTT
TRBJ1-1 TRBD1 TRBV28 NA CASKLDTGVTEAFF TGTGCCAGCAAACTCGACACAGGGGTTACTGAAGCTTTCTTT